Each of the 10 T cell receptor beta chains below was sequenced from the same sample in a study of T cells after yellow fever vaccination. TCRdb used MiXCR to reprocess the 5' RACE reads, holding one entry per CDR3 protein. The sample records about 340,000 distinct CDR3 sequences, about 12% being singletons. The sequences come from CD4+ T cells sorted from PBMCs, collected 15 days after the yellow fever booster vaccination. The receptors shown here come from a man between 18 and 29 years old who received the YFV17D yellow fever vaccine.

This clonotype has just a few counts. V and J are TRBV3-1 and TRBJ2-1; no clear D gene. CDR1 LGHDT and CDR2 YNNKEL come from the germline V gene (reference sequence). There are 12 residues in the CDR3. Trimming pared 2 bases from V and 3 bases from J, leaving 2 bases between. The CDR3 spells CASSQLYNEQFF. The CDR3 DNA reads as TGTGCCAGCAGCCAACTCTACAATGAGCAGTTCTTC.

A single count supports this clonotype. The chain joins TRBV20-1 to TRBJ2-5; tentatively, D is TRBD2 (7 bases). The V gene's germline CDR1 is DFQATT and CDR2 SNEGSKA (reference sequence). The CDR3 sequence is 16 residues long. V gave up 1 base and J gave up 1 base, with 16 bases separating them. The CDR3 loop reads CSARAPAGALQETQYF. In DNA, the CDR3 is TGCAGTGCTAGAGCCCCGGCGGGGGCCCTCCAAGAGACCCAGTACTTC.

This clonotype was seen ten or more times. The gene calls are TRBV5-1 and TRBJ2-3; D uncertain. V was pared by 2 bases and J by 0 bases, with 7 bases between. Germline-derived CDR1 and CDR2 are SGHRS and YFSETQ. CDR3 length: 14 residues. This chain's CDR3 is CASSFTHSTDTQYF. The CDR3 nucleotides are TGCGCCAGCAGCTTCACCCACAGCACAGATACGCAGTATTTT.

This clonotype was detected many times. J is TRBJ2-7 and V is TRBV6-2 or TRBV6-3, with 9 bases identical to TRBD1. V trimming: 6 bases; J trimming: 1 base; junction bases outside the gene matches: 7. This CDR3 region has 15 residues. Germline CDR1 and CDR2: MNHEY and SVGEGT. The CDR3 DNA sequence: TGTGCCAGCAGGCCGGACAGGGGAATATCCTACGAGCAGTACGTC. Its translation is CASRPDRGISYEQYV.

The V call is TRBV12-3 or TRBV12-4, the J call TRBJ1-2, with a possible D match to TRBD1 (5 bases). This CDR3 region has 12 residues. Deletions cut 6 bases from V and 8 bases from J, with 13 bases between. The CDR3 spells CASSTVRAGYTF. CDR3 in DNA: TGTGCCAGCAGCACGGTCAGGGCAGGCTACACCTTC.

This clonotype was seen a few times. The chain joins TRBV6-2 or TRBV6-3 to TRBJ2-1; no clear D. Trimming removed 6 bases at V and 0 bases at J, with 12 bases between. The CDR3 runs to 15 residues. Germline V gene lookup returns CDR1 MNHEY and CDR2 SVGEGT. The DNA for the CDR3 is TGTGCCAGCAGCTTAACGAGTAGCTCCTACAATGAGCAGTTCTTC. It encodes CASSLTSSSYNEQFF.

The CDR3 is CSARDSGGSTDTQYF. DNA of the CDR3: TGCAGTGCTAGAGATTCAGGCGGGAGCACAGATACGCAGTATTTT. The chain has TRBV20-1 and TRBJ2-3; weak D call: TRBD2 (5 bases). Trimming removed 0 bases from V and 0 bases from J, with 10 bases in between. The germline V gene has CDR1 DFQATT and CDR2 SNEGSKA (reference sequence). The length of the CDR3 is 15 residues.

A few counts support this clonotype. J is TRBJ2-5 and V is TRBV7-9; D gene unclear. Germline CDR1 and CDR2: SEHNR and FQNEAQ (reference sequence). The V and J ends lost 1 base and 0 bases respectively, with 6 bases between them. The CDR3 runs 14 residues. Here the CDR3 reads CASSLVSDQETQYF. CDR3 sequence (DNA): TGTGCCAGCAGCTTAGTCAGTGACCAAGAGACCCAGTACTTC.

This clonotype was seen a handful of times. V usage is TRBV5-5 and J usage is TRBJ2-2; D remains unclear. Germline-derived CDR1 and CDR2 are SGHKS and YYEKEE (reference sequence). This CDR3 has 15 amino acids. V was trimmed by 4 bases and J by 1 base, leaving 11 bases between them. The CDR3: CASSLRNQNTGELFF. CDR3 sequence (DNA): TGTGCCAGCAGCCTCAGGAACCAGAACACCGGGGAGCTGTTTTTT.

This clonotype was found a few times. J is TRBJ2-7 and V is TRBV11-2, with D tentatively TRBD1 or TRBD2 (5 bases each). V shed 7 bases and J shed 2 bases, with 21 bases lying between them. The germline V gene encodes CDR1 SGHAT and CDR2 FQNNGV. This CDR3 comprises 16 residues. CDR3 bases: TGTGCCAGCATCGTTATAGTCCGGGACGCGACCTACGAGCAGTACGTC. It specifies CASIVIVRDATYEQYV.